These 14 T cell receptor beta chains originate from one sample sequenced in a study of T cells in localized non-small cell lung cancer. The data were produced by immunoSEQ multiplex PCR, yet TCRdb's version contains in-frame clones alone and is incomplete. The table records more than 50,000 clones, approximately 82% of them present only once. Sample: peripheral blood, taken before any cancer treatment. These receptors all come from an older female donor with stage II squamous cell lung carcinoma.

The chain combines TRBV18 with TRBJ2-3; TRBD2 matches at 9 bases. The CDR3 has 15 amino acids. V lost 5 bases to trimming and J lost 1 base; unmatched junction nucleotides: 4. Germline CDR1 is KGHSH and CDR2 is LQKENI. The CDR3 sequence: CASSLAGDRTDTQYF. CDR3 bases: TGTGCCAGCTCATTAGCGGGGGACCGCACAGATACGCAGTATTTT.

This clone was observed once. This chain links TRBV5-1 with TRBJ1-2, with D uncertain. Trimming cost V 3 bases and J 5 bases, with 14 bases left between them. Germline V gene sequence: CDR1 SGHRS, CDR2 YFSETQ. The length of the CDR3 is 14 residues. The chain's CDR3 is CASSSRTLGYGYTF. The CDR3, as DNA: TGCGCCAGCAGCTCTCGGACCTTAGGGTATGGCTACACCTTC.

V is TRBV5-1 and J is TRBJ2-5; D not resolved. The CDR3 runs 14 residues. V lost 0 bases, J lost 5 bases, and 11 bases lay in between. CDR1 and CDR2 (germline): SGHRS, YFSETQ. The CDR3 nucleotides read TGCGCCAGCAGCTTGGAGAAGCCTCCGGAGACCCAGTACTTC. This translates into CASSLEKPPETQYF.

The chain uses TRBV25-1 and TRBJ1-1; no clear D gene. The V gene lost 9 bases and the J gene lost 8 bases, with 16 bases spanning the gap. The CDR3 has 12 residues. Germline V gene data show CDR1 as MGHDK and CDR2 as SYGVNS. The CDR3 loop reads CASGRQPWEAFF. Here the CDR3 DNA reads TGTGCCAGTGGGAGGCAACCCTGGGAAGCTTTCTTT.

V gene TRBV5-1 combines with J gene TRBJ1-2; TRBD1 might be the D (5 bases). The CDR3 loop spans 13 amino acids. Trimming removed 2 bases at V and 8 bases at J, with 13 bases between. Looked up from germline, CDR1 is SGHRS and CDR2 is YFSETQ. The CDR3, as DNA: TGCGCCAGCAGCTTTCCGACAGAGGAGGGCTACACCTTC. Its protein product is CASSFPTEEGYTF.

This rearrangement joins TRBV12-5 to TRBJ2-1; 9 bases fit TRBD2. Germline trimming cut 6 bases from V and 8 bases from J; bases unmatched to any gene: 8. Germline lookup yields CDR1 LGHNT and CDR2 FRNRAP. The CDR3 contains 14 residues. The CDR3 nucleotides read TGTGCTAGTGGAAGTCTAGCGGGGTTAGATGAGCAGTTCTTC. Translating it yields CASGSLAGLDEQFF.

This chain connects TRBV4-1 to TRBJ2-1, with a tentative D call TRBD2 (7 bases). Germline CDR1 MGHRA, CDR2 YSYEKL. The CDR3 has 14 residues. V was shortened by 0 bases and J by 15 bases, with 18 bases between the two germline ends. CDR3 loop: CASSQDSGGQLPFF. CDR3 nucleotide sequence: TGCGCCAGCAGCCAAGATTCCGGGGGGCAGCTTCCGTTCTTC.

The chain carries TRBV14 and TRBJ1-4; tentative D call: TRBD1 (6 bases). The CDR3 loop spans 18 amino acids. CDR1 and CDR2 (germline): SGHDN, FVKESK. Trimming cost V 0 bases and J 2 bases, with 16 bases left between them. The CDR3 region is CASSQDRISGATNEKLFF. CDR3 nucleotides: TGTGCCAGCAGCCAAGATCGGATCTCGGGGGCTACTAATGAAAAACTGTTTTTT.

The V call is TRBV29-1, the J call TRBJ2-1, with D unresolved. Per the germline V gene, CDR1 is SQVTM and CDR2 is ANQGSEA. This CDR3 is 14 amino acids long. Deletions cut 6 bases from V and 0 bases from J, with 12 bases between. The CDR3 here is CSVVKGNSYNEQFF. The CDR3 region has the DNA TGCAGCGTCGTCAAGGGAAACTCCTACAATGAGCAGTTCTTC.

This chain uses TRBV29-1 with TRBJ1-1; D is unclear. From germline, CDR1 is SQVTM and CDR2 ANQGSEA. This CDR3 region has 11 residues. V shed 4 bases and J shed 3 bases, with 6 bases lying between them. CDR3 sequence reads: CSVGEDTEAFF. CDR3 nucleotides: TGCAGCGTTGGGGAGGACACTGAAGCTTTCTTT.

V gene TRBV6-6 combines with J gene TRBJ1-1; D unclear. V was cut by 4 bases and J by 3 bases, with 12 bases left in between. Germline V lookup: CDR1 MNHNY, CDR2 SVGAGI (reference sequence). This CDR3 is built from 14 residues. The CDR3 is CASSFALEDTEAFF. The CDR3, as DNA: TGTGCCAGCAGTTTTGCGTTGGAAGACACTGAAGCTTTCTTT.

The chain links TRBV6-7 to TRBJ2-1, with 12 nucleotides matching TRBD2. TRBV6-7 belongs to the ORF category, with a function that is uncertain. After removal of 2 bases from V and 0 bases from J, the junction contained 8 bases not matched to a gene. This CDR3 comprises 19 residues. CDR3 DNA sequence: TGTGCCAGCAGTTACCCCACTAGCGGGGGGCCCTGCTCCTACAATGAGCAGTTCTTC. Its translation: CASSYPTSGGPCSYNEQFF.

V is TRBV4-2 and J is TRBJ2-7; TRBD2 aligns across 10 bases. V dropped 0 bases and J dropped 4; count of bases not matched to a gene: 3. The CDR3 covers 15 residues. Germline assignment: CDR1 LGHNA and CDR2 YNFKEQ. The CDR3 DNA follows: TGTGCCAGCAGCCAAGAACTAGCGGGGATTTACGAGCAGTACTTC. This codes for CASSQELAGIYEQYF.

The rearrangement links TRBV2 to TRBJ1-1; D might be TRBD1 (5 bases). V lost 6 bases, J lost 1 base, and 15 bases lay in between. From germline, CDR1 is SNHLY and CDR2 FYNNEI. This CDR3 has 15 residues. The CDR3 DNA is TGTGCCAGCAGAAACAACAGGAACCCGAACACTGAAGCTTTCTTT. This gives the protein CASRNNRNPNTEAFF.